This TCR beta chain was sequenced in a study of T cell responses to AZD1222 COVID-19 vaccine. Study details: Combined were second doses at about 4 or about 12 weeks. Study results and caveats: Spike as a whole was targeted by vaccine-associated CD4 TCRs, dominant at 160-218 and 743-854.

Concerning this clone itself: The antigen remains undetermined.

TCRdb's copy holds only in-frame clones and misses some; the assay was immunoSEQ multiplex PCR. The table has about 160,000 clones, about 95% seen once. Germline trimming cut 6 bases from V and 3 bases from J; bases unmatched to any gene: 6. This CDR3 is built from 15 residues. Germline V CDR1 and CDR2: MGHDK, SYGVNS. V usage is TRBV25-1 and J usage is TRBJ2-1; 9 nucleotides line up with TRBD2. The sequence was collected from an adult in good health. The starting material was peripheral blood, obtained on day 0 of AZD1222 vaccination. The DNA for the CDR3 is TGTGCCAGCAGCCCGCGGGGGGGGTACTACAATGAGCAGTTCTTC. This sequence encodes CASSPRGGYYNEQFF.